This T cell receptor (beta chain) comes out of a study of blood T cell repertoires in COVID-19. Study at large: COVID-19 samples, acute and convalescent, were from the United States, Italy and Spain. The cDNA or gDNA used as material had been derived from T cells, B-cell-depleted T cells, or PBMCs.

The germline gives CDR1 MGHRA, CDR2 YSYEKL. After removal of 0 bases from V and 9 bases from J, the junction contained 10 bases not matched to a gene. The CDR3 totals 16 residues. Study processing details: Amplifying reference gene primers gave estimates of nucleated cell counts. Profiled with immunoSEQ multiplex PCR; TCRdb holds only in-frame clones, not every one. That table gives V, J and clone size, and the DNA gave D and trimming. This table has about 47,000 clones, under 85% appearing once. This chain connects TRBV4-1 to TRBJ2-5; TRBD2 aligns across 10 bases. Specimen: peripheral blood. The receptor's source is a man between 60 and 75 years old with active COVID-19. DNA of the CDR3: TGCGCCAGCAGCCAAGACCCAGCGGGGGGGACGGGGGCCCAGTACTTC. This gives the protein CASSQDPAGGTGAQYF.